One and the same sample provided the 30 T cell receptor beta chains below, sequenced in a study of T-cell reconstitution after alpha-beta-depleted transplantation in children. A TCRbeta library incorporating unique molecular identifiers was prepared. Each CDR3 protein gets one entry after TCRdb re-called the PCR reads with MiXCR. The sample holds approximately 210,000 distinct CDR3 sequences, roughly a sixth seen once. The source material was PBMCs, mostly from graft donor cells, sampled 360 days after TCRalphabeta/CD19-depleted stem cell transplant. The receptors were gathered from a male patient between 2 and 10 years old who had a stem cell transplant for acute lymphoblastic leukemia, so the T cells may come from the graft donor.

The chain recombines TRBV11-3 with TRBJ2-3; 8 nucleotides agree with TRBD2. The ends lost 5 bases at V and 6 bases at J; junction bases unmatched: 7. CDR1 and CDR2 (germline): SGHNT, YENEEA. The CDR3 has 14 amino acids. The CDR3 region is CASSPGLVSDTQYF. CDR3 nucleotides: TGTGCCAGCAGCCCGGGACTAGTGTCTGATACGCAGTATTTT.

In its sample, this clonotype was seen a few times. V usage is TRBV6-1 and J usage is TRBJ2-3, with 10 bases fitting TRBD1. Germline-derived CDR1 and CDR2 are MNHNS and SASEGT. The CDR3 sequence is 15 residues long. Losses at the gene ends were 5 bases for V and 1 base for J; bases not matched to a gene: 3. DNA for the CDR3: TGTGCCAGCAGTACCGGGACAGGGGGCACAGATACGCAGTATTTT. Translated, it gives CASSTGTGGTDTQYF.

The chain employs TRBV10-3 and TRBJ2-7; D unresolved. This CDR3 comprises 12 residues. Trimming left V 11 bases short and J 5 bases short, with 16 bases between. The germline gives CDR1 ENHRY, CDR2 SYGVKD. The CDR3 here is CASRWGRDEQYF. The CDR3, as DNA: TGTGCCTCCCGTTGGGGTCGGGACGAGCAGTACTTC.

This clonotype was seen a few times. This chain joins TRBV7-3 and TRBJ2-6; D unclear. Germline assignment: CDR1 SGHTA and CDR2 FQGTGA. This CDR3 spans 12 amino acids. V gave up 5 bases and J gave up 8 bases, with 7 bases separating them. The CDR3: CASSANTNVLTF. CDR3 sequence (DNA): TGTGCCAGCAGCGCCAACACCAACGTCCTGACTTTC.

CDR3 sequence reads: CASSLDDRAYEQYF. The CDR3 coding sequence is TGTGCCAGCAGCTTAGATGACAGGGCCTACGAGCAGTACTTC. The chain has TRBV11-2 and TRBJ2-7, with TRBD1 matching over 7 bases. Trimming took 0 bases from V and 2 from J; bases not matched to a gene: 1. The CDR3 consists of 14 residues. Germline V CDR1 and CDR2: SGHAT, FQNNGV.

The chain uses TRBV7-3 and TRBJ2-1; 12 nucleotides match TRBD2. This CDR3 comprises 16 residues. Germline values: CDR1 SGHTA, CDR2 FQGTGA. V dropped 5 bases and J dropped 6; count of bases not matched to a gene: 8. The CDR3 sequence is CASSPGLAGLINEQFF. The CDR3, as DNA: TGTGCCAGCAGCCCAGGACTAGCGGGGCTAATCAATGAGCAGTTCTTC.

The DNA of the CDR3 is TGTGCCAGTAAACCAGCAACGAACACCGGGGAGCTGTTTTTT. It translates to CASKPATNTGELFF. The V gene is TRBV19, the J gene TRBJ2-2; D remains unclear. Germline CDR1 and CDR2: LNHDA and SQIVND (reference sequence). V gave up 7 bases and J gave up 0 bases, with 9 bases separating them. This CDR3 contains 14 residues.

This clonotype was observed a few times. This sequence joins TRBV20-1 and TRBJ2-1, with a possible D match to TRBD2 (5 bases). The CDR3 covers 16 residues. Trimming stripped 6 bases from V and 4 bases from J, with 22 bases between. In germline, CDR1 is DFQATT, CDR2 SNEGSKA (reference sequence). CDR3 DNA sequence: TGCAGTGCCAGACCCCGCGGGTCAGGACGTTACAATGAGCAGTTCTTC. Protein: CSARPRGSGRYNEQFF.

This clonotype was picked up one time. The V call is TRBV7-2, the J call TRBJ2-5, with D unclear. Germline values: CDR1 SGHTA, CDR2 FQGNSA. This CDR3 has 14 residues. The germline V and J ends were trimmed by 3 bases and 5 bases, with 13 bases remaining between them. The DNA for the CDR3 is TGTGCCAGCAGCTTTCTCGACGGTTCGGAGACCCAGTACTTC. Protein product: CASSFLDGSETQYF.

There are many counts of this clonotype. The chain links TRBV20-1 to TRBJ1-5; tentatively, D is TRBD1 (6 bases). Trimming shortened V by 6 bases and J by 6 bases, and 21 bases separated the two germline ends. Looked up from germline, CDR1 is DFQATT and CDR2 is SNEGSKA (reference sequence). This CDR3 comprises 15 residues. CDR3 sequence reads: CSAQLTPGGPQPQHF. In DNA, the CDR3 is TGCAGTGCGCAACTAACGCCCGGGGGGCCTCAGCCCCAGCATTTT.

The chain has TRBV10-3 and TRBJ2-5; D unclear. Trimming stripped 3 bases from V and 0 bases from J, with 2 bases between. This CDR3 has 12 residues. The germline V gene encodes CDR1 ENHRY and CDR2 SYGVKD. CDR3 in DNA: TGTGCCATCAGTGACAACCAAGAGACCCAGTACTTC. Its protein is CAISDNQETQYF.

The rearrangement uses TRBV27 and TRBJ2-3; perhaps TRBD2 as D (5 bases). Germline V lookup: CDR1 MNHEY, CDR2 SMNVEV (reference sequence). The length of the CDR3 is 13 residues. V was shortened by 10 bases and J by 2 bases, with 13 bases between the two germline ends. The CDR3, as DNA: TGTGCCATAGGAGGCAGTATCACAGATACGCAGTATTTT. It specifies CAIGGSITDTQYF.

This clonotype was counted a few times. The chain has TRBV20-1 and TRBJ2-7; 9 nucleotides line up with TRBD1. The V and J ends lost 4 bases and 2 bases, in that order; junction bases with no gene match: 6. CDR1 DFQATT and CDR2 SNEGSKA come from the germline V gene (reference sequence). The CDR3 is 14 residues long. This CDR3 reads CSATYRGQTYEQYF. In nucleotides, the CDR3 is TGCAGTGCTACCTACAGGGGGCAAACCTACGAGCAGTACTTC.

This clonotype appeared a few times. The chain carries TRBV20-1 and TRBJ2-7, with 9 bases aligning to TRBD2. The CDR3 consists of 15 residues. V trimming: 0 bases; J trimming: 6 bases; junction bases outside the gene matches: 9. Germline V gene sequence: CDR1 DFQATT, CDR2 SNEGSKA (reference sequence). The CDR3 bases are TGCAGTGCTAGAGATCTGGAGCGGGGGGACGGCGAGCAGTACTTC. Amino acids: CSARDLERGDGEQYF.

This clonotype came up a few times. The chain combines TRBV25-1 with TRBJ2-7; D ambiguous. This CDR3 contains 12 residues. Looked up from germline, CDR1 is MGHDK and CDR2 is SYGVNS. V shed 4 bases and J shed 2 bases, with 6 bases lying between them. The CDR3 DNA sequence: TGTGCCAGCAGTGTTACTCCCTACGAGCAGTACTTC. Translation gives CASSVTPYEQYF.

The chain has TRBV24-1 and TRBJ2-3; no reliable D call. CDR1 and CDR2 (germline): KGHDR, SFDVKD. Trimming removed 7 bases from V and 2 bases from J, with 9 bases in between. This CDR3 contains 13 residues. In DNA form, the CDR3 reads TGTGCCACCAGCGGGCGGCCCACAGATACGCAGTATTTT. Amino acids: CATSGRPTDTQYF.

This clonotype has just a few counts. V usage is TRBV10-3 and J usage is TRBJ2-3; D gene unclear. The CDR3 totals 11 residues. V lost 4 bases and J 8 bases, leaving 7 bases between the germline ends. The V gene's germline CDR1 is ENHRY and CDR2 SYGVKD. This CDR3 reads CAISGHATQYF. CDR3 DNA: TGTGCCATCAGTGGTCATGCTACGCAGTATTTT.

V usage is TRBV12-3 or TRBV12-4 and J usage is TRBJ1-4; D gene uncertain. Trimming cost V 4 bases and J 8 bases, with 20 bases left between them. The CDR3 sequence is 16 residues long. CDR3 amino acids: CASSSIFDYPREKLFF. In nucleotides, the CDR3 is TGTGCCAGCAGTTCAATTTTCGACTATCCCAGGGAAAAACTGTTTTTT.

In this sample, this clonotype turned up a few times. The chain is built from TRBV20-1 and TRBJ2-7, with 9 bases that match TRBD2. CDR3 length: 13 amino acids. CDR1 is DFQATT, CDR2 SNEGSKA, per germline (reference sequence). The CDR3 DNA is TGCAATGCCTGGGGTAGCGGGGGATACGAGCAGTACTTC. Translating gives CNAWGSGGYEQYF.

The gene calls are TRBV15 and TRBJ1-1; the D is unclear. V lost 1 base and J 1 base, leaving 7 bases between the germline ends. This CDR3 spans 14 amino acids. Germline CDR1 and CDR2: LNHNV and YYDKDF (reference sequence). This CDR3 reads CATSRGGENTEAFF. Here the CDR3 DNA reads TGTGCCACCAGCAGAGGAGGAGAGAACACTGAAGCTTTCTTT. The full variable domain, with the rest looked up from reference TRBV15 and TRBJ1-1, is DAMVIQNPRYQVTQFGKPVTLSCSQTLNHNVMYWYQQKSSQAPKLLFHYYDKDFNNEADTPDNFQSRRPNTSFCFLDIRSPGLGDTAMYLCATSRGGENTEAFFGQGTRLTVV.

The chain has TRBV20-1 and TRBJ2-7; 7 positions match TRBD1. CDR3 size: 15 residues. The V and J ends lost 6 bases and 3 bases, in that order; junction bases with no gene match: 14. Germline V gene lookup returns CDR1 DFQATT and CDR2 SNEGSKA (reference sequence). The CDR3 loop reads CSAGDSSSPNYEQYF. Written as DNA, the CDR3 is TGCAGTGCGGGGGACAGTTCTTCCCCCAACTACGAGCAGTACTTC.

A word on this clonotype: With a much larger clone just one base away, this may be a read error. This chain links TRBV30 with TRBJ2-3; no definite D call. The CDR3 covers 11 residues. Germline V gives CDR1 GTSNPN, CDR2 SVGIG (reference sequence). The ends were cut back, 6 bases at V and 2 bases at J, with 6 bases in the middle. DNA for the CDR3: TGTGCCTGCCACAACACAGATACGCAGTATTTT. Encoded protein: CACHNTDTQYF.

This chain joins TRBV12-3 or TRBV12-4 and TRBJ2-5, with D perhaps assigned TRBD1 or TRBD2 (5 bases each). This CDR3 contains 14 residues. Trimming removed 3 bases from V and 5 bases from J, with 13 bases in between. The CDR3 sequence: CASSFRVRGETQYF. In nucleotides, the CDR3 is TGTGCCAGCAGTTTCAGGGTCCGAGGGGAGACCCAGTACTTC.

This clonotype was seen a handful of times. This rearrangement joins TRBV12-3 or TRBV12-4 to TRBJ1-2; possible D gene TRBD1, 6 bases. The CDR3 runs to 14 residues. V was shortened by 4 bases and J by 3 bases, with 12 bases between the two germline ends. CDR3 sequence (DNA): TGTGCCAGCAGTTACGGAACAGGGTACTATGGCTACACCTTC. Its protein is CASSYGTGYYGYTF.

This clonotype was detected only a few times. The chain links TRBV25-1 to TRBJ2-7; 7 nucleotides agree with TRBD1. CDR3 length: 14 amino acids. The trim removed 4 bases at V and 2 bases at J, leaving 5 bases unmatched. CDR1 MGHDK and CDR2 SYGVNS come from the germline V gene. CDR3 loop: CASSGQGVTYEQYF. In DNA, the CDR3 is TGTGCCAGCAGTGGTCAGGGGGTTACCTACGAGCAGTACTTC.

V usage is TRBV11-2 and J usage is TRBJ2-2; D remains unclear. CDR3 size: 14 residues. Germline V gene sequence: CDR1 SGHAT, CDR2 FQNNGV. Trimming stripped 5 bases from V and 5 bases from J, with 12 bases between. The DNA for the CDR3 is TGTGCCAGCAGCAAAGGGTCGGAGACCGGGGAGCTGTTTTTT. It is translated as CASSKGSETGELFF.

V gene TRBV9 combines with J gene TRBJ1-3, with a tentative D call TRBD1 (6 bases). CDR1 and CDR2 from the germline V gene are SGDLS and YYNGEE. This CDR3 is built from 18 residues. Trimming pared 3 bases from V and 3 bases from J, leaving 22 bases between. This chain's CDR3 is CASSARQGTWGDGNTIYF. The DNA for the CDR3 is TGTGCCAGCAGCGCACGCCAGGGGACGTGGGGAGATGGAAACACCATATATTTT.

The chain is built from TRBV27 and TRBJ2-1, with D perhaps TRBD2 (7 bases). Germline V gives CDR1 MNHEY, CDR2 SMNVEV (reference sequence). The CDR3 totals 19 residues. Trimming stripped 7 bases from V and 4 bases from J, with 29 bases between. CDR3 sequence: CASTLGGGRESQYYNEQFF. The DNA of the CDR3 is TGTGCCAGCACCTTAGGGGGGGGCAGGGAGTCCCAATATTACAATGAGCAGTTCTTC.

The chain has TRBV9 and TRBJ1-1, with D tentatively TRBD1 (6 bases). Germline V gene data show CDR1 as SGDLS and CDR2 as YYNGEE. The CDR3 extends over 16 amino acids. The V and J ends lost 0 bases and 1 base respectively, with 13 bases between them. The CDR3 DNA reads as TGTGCCAGCAGCGTAGGGCAGGGGCGCCCGAACACTGAAGCTTTCTTT. Translation: CASSVGQGRPNTEAFF.

The V and J genes are TRBV5-1 and TRBJ1-1; no reliable D call. This CDR3 contains 15 residues. Germline V gene lookup returns CDR1 SGHRS and CDR2 YFSETQ. The V gene lost 3 bases and the J gene lost 5 bases, with 17 bases spanning the gap. The CDR3 sequence is CASSWRLGGGTEAFF. Here the CDR3 DNA reads TGCGCCAGCAGCTGGCGTCTGGGTGGTGGTACTGAAGCTTTCTTT.